The sequence of this T cell receptor beta chain was determined in a study of response to subunit inactivated influenza vaccine. General study points: Authors suggested each seasonal flu vaccination may recruit only limited numbers of new T cells.

In TCRdb, the RT-PCR reads were re-called with MiXCR into one record per CDR3 protein. The sample shows about 780,000 distinct CDR3 sequences, 18% of them seen only once. This clonotype has just a few counts. Its target is unknown. V was clipped by 6 bases and J by 1 base, with 16 bases between them. The CDR3 covers 15 residues. This receptor was obtained from a man between 50 and 59 years old who received an inactivated influenza vaccine. The material sequenced was PBMCs from blood, taken more than 4 days after vaccination. The chain links TRBV12-3 or TRBV12-4 to TRBJ2-7; D gene uncertain. CDR3 bases: TGTGCCAGCAGCTACTTATCCCCTGTATCCTACGAGCAGTACTTC. It yields the protein CASSYLSPVSYEQYF.